Presented here are 27 T cell receptor beta chains from one specimen sequenced in a study of HIV-infected patients and healthy controls. 450 to 600 ng RNA was reverse transcribed with alpha and beta constant-region primers. Each of the alpha and beta chains got its own library through chain-specific third strand synthesis with indices. TCRdb processed the 5' RACE reads anew with MiXCR; each CDR3 protein has one entry. The sample lists roughly 25,000 distinct CDR3 sequences, roughly 8.7% occurring once. Whole blood was used without fractionation, so all unsorted peripheral T cells were included. Sequencing input: blood. The receptors here all came from an adult in good health.

This clonotype was counted at least ten times. V and J are TRBV18 and TRBJ2-5; 7 bases fit TRBD1. V shed 3 bases and J 5 bases; nucleotides not matched to a gene: 9. Germline-derived CDR1 and CDR2 are KGHSH and LQKENI. The CDR3 has 15 residues. For the CDR3, the DNA is TGTGCCAGCTCACCTGCCCGACAGGGTTTGGAGACCCAGTACTTC. This translates into CASSPARQGLETQYF.

This clonotype has a count of ten or more. The chain couples TRBV7-8 to TRBJ1-1; 9 bases agree with TRBD1. CDR1 is SGHVS, CDR2 FQNEAQ, per germline. The CDR3 loop spans 16 amino acids. With 4 bases clipped from V and 4 bases from J, the junction kept 10 bases outside the gene matches. The CDR3 coding sequence is TGTGCCAGCAGCTCTCGAGCCGGGACAGGGACCACTGAAGCTTTCTTT. This encodes CASSSRAGTGTTEAFF.

This clonotype occurred a few times. In DNA, the CDR3 is TGCAGTGCTCACCTAGCGGGGGCCAAAAACATTCAGTACTTC. This codes for CSAHLAGAKNIQYF. The chain couples TRBV20-1 to TRBJ2-4, with 9 bases matching TRBD2. This CDR3 has 14 amino acids. V lost 5 bases, J lost 1 base, and 3 bases stayed unmatched. CDR1 DFQATT and CDR2 SNEGSKA come from the germline V gene (reference sequence).

Sample share makes this clonotype medium-sized. This chain joins TRBV11-3 and TRBJ2-3; TRBD2 might be the D (5 bases). The CDR3 has 14 amino acids. V lost 5 bases and J lost 2, with 11 bases in between. Germline CDR1 and CDR2: SGHNT and YENEEA. The DNA of the CDR3 is TGTGCCAGCAGCCCGCGGGCGTACACAGATACGCAGTATTTT. As protein: CASSPRAYTDTQYF. The whole variable domain, remainder taken from reference TRBV11-3 and TRBJ2-3, is EAGVVQSPRYKIIEKKQPVAFWCNPISGHNTLYWYLQNLGQGPELLIRYENEEAVDDSQLPKDRFSAERLKGVDSTLKIQPAELGDSAVYLCASSPRAYTDTQYFGPGTRLTVL.

This clonotype was observed a handful of times. J is TRBJ2-5 and V is TRBV5-1, with D perhaps matching TRBD2 (6 bases). This CDR3 region has 13 residues. Germline V lookup: CDR1 SGHRS, CDR2 YFSETQ. Between the trimmed V and J ends, which lost 2 bases and 5 bases, there was a span of 10 bases. CDR3 residues: CASSFGGTETQYF. Written as DNA, the CDR3 is TGCGCCAGCAGCTTCGGGGGTACGGAGACCCAGTACTTC.

This clonotype was observed at least ten times. The rearrangement uses TRBV7-9 and TRBJ1-1, with 9 positions matching TRBD1. The germline V gene encodes CDR1 SEHNR and CDR2 FQNEAQ (reference sequence). J gave up 5 bases and V 5 bases, and 9 bases lay outside the gene matches. There are 15 residues in the CDR3. The CDR3 sequence is CASSKEDRGRTEAFF. Here the CDR3 DNA reads TGTGCCAGCAGCAAAGAGGACAGGGGTAGAACTGAAGCTTTCTTT.

This chain links TRBV7-2 with TRBJ2-3; maybe TRBD1 (6 bases). V was clipped by 1 base and J by 2 bases, with 13 bases between them. The CDR3 consists of 16 residues. Germline CDR1 reads SGHTA; CDR2 reads FQGNSA. The CDR3 region is CASSLELRTDTDTQYF. The CDR3 nucleotides are TGTGCCAGCAGCTTAGAGCTAAGGACAGACACAGATACGCAGTATTTT.

The V and J genes are TRBV5-1 and TRBJ1-2, with D possibly matching TRBD1 (5 bases). The CDR3 totals 16 residues. The germline V gene has CDR1 SGHRS and CDR2 YFSETQ. With 3 bases removed from V and 3 bases from J, the gap between germline ends came to 18 bases. The chain's CDR3 is CASSWGSYKLDYGYTF. The CDR3, as DNA: TGCGCCAGCAGCTGGGGGTCTTACAAGCTGGACTATGGCTACACCTTC.

This clonotype has at least ten counts. V is TRBV6-6 and J is TRBJ1-5; D gene unclear. Germline values: CDR1 MNHNY, CDR2 SVGAGI (reference sequence). The CDR3 loop spans 13 amino acids. Trimming took off 2 bases at V and 7 bases at J, with 9 bases between the two ends. The CDR3 here is CASSYVQLQPQHF. The CDR3 DNA reads TGTGCCAGCAGTTACGTGCAACTACAGCCCCAGCATTTT.

Ten or more counts support this clonotype. This chain joins TRBV20-1 and TRBJ1-1, with a tentative D call TRBD1 (5 bases). CDR3 length: 12 amino acids. Germline-derived CDR1 and CDR2 are DFQATT and SNEGSKA (reference sequence). The V end lost 6 bases, the J end lost 1 base, and 9 bases lay between the germline ends. CDR3 coding DNA: TGCAGTGCGGTGGGGGGGAACACTGAAGCTTTCTTT. Residues: CSAVGGNTEAFF.

This clonotype was seen at least ten times. This rearrangement joins TRBV10-3 to TRBJ2-6; D uncertain. Trimming stripped 7 bases from V and 0 bases from J, with 7 bases between. Germline CDR1 reads ENHRY; CDR2 reads SYGVKD. There are 14 residues in the CDR3. The CDR3 nucleotides are TGTGCCATCACAGCAGGCTCTGGGGCCAACGTCCTGACTTTC. Its translation is CAITAGSGANVLTF.

This clonotype was observed a handful of times. The chain employs TRBV7-2 and TRBJ1-4, with D perhaps matching TRBD1 (6 bases). The V and J ends lost 1 base and 7 bases respectively, with 10 bases between them. Germline CDR1 SGHTA, CDR2 FQGNSA. The length of the CDR3 is 14 residues. The CDR3 is CASSLDRAVEKLFF. For the CDR3, the DNA is TGTGCCAGCAGCTTAGACAGGGCGGTTGAAAAACTGTTTTTT.

This clonotype was recorded many times. The CDR3, as DNA: TGCAGTGCTAGAACGCTAGCAACCCACACAGATACGCAGTATTTT. Translating gives CSARTLATHTDTQYF. The chain recombines TRBV20-1 with TRBJ2-3, with D possibly matching TRBD2 (5 bases). This CDR3 has 15 amino acids. Germline V gene sequence: CDR1 DFQATT, CDR2 SNEGSKA (reference sequence). Trimming left V 2 bases short and J 2 bases short, with 14 bases between.

This clonotype came up many times. The chain is built from TRBV7-2 and TRBJ2-7; no clear D. CDR1 and CDR2 (germline): SGHTA, FQGNSA. The CDR3 contains 13 residues. Deletions cut 5 bases from V and 3 bases from J, with 11 bases between. Written as DNA, the CDR3 is TGTGCCAGCAGCAGAGACCTAGACTACGAGCAGTACTTC. Amino acid sequence: CASSRDLDYEQYF.

The chain couples TRBV27 to TRBJ1-1, with a possible D match to TRBD1 (5 bases). The CDR3 is made up of 17 amino acids. With 2 bases removed from V and 6 bases from J, the gap between germline ends came to 22 bases. Germline V gene lookup returns CDR1 MNHEY and CDR2 SMNVEV (reference sequence). CDR3 coding DNA: TGTGCCAGCAGTTTAAGTGTCGGGCAGGGCAAGGGCTCTGAAGCTTTCTTT. It encodes CASSLSVGQGKGSEAFF.

This clonotype was recorded at least ten times. The V call is TRBV10-3, the J call TRBJ2-7; 9 nucleotides line up with TRBD2. Germline lookup yields CDR1 ENHRY and CDR2 SYGVKD. The ends lost 9 bases at V and 5 bases at J; junction bases unmatched: 5. CDR3 length: 12 amino acids. The CDR3 nucleotides are TGTGCCATTGGCGGGGGGGTGAACGAGCAGTACTTC. Encoded protein: CAIGGGVNEQYF.

Many counts were recorded for this clonotype. The chain combines TRBV4-1 with TRBJ2-2, with D uncertain. This CDR3 comprises 16 residues. Trimming stripped 0 bases from V and 5 bases from J, with 13 bases between. CDR1 and CDR2 from the germline V gene are MGHRA and YSYEKL. The CDR3: CASSQDPGAVTGELFF. CDR3 coding DNA: TGCGCCAGCAGCCAAGATCCGGGCGCTGTAACCGGGGAGCTGTTTTTT.

This clonotype has ten or more counts. The V call is TRBV7-9, the J call TRBJ1-1, with D hard to call. This CDR3 region has 12 residues. V dropped 8 bases and J dropped 1 base, with 8 bases sitting between them. Germline CDR1 and CDR2: SEHNR and FQNEAQ (reference sequence). The CDR3 DNA sequence: TGTGCCAGCGGCACCCAGAACACTGAAGCTTTCTTT. Translation: CASGTQNTEAFF. Full variable domain (outside the CDR3, taken from reference TRBV7-9 and TRBJ1-1): DTGVSQNPRHKITKRGQNVTFRCDPISEHNRLYWYRQTLGQGPEFLTYFQNEAQLEKSRLLSDRFSAERPKGSFSTLEIQRTEQGDSAMYLCASGTQNTEAFFGQGTRLTVV.

This clonotype was picked up many times. The gene calls are TRBV7-2 and TRBJ2-3; D may be TRBD2 (7 bases). The CDR3 has 14 residues. Germline V gene lookup returns CDR1 SGHTA and CDR2 FQGNSA. The V gene lost 5 bases and the J gene lost 6 bases, with 15 bases spanning the gap. The CDR3 loop is CASSRAGASDTQYF. The DNA of the CDR3 is TGTGCCAGCAGCCGGGCGGGGGCGTCGGATACGCAGTATTTT.

This clonotype was seen many times. The chain has TRBV12-5 and TRBJ2-7; D is uncertain. The V gene lost 7 bases and the J gene lost 2 bases, with 6 bases spanning the gap. CDR1 and CDR2 (germline): LGHNT, FRNRAP. The CDR3 is 11 amino acids. CDR3 coding DNA: TGTGCTAGTGCCCGGACCTACGAGCAGTACTTC. As protein: CASARTYEQYF.

This clonotype is classed as medium-sized. The chain is built from TRBV29-1 and TRBJ1-1; D not resolved. CDR3 length: 11 residues. Germline loops: CDR1 SQVTM, CDR2 ANQGSEA. V was pared by 4 bases and J by 0 bases, with 3 bases between. The CDR3 DNA is TGCAGCGTTGTTCTGAACACTGAAGCTTTCTTT. Translated: CSVVLNTEAFF.

This clonotype was detected ten times or more. The rearrangement joins TRBV27 to TRBJ2-7, with 8 positions matching TRBD1. From germline, CDR1 is MNHEY and CDR2 SMNVEV (reference sequence). The V segment lost 6 bases and the J segment 4 bases; nucleotides outside the gene matches: 8. This CDR3 spans 14 amino acids. The CDR3 nucleotides are TGTGCCAGCAGCTCCGGGACAGGTGGTTACGAGCAGTACTTC. Encoded protein: CASSSGTGGYEQYF.

This clonotype was observed at least ten times. The chain recombines TRBV5-1 with TRBJ2-4; 8 bases line up with TRBD1. The V gene's germline CDR1 is SGHRS and CDR2 YFSETQ. The CDR3 totals 16 residues. V lost 3 bases, J lost 7 bases, and 12 bases stayed unmatched. The DNA for the CDR3 is TGCGCCAGCAGCTCGAATGGACAGGGACCAGGCAACATTCAGTACTTC. Protein: CASSSNGQGPGNIQYF.

In its sample, this clonotype was seen many times. This chain connects TRBV3-1 to TRBJ2-1; 7 nucleotides match TRBD1. With V trimmed by 6 bases and J by 3 bases, 11 bases remained unmatched. CDR3 length: 16 residues. Germline lookup yields CDR1 LGHDT and CDR2 YNNKEL (reference sequence). Written as DNA, the CDR3 is TGTGCCAGCAGAAACTCCGGGACAGCTGACTACAATGAGCAGTTCTTC. Protein sequence: CASRNSGTADYNEQFF.

This clonotype was recorded at least ten times. V usage is TRBV6-2 or TRBV6-3 and J usage is TRBJ1-1; maybe TRBD1 (5 bases). V was pared by 2 bases and J by 1 base, with 14 bases between. The CDR3 is 16 residues long. CDR1 and CDR2 (germline): MNHEY, SVGEGT. The CDR3 is CASSYQPGSTNTEAFF. The CDR3 DNA is TGTGCCAGCAGTTACCAACCAGGGAGTACGAACACTGAAGCTTTCTTT.

This clonotype was found many times. This chain uses TRBV6-1 with TRBJ2-1, with a possible D match to TRBD2 (6 bases). The CDR3 spans 15 residues. Trimming pared 2 bases from V and 10 bases from J, leaving 18 bases between. Germline V gene sequence: CDR1 MNHNS, CDR2 SASEGT. As DNA, the CDR3 is TGTGCCAGCAGTGAAAATGGGCTGGGGGGACGAGAGCAGTTCTTC. Amino acid sequence: CASSENGLGGREQFF.

This clonotype was seen repeatedly, ten times or more. The gene calls are TRBV20-1 and TRBJ1-1, with D possibly being TRBD1 (5 bases). CDR3 length equals 12 residues. V was cut by 6 bases and J by 4 bases, with 12 bases left in between. Germline CDR1 DFQATT, CDR2 SNEGSKA (reference sequence). CDR3: CSATTVGTEAFF. CDR3 DNA sequence: TGCAGTGCAACGACAGTGGGCACTGAAGCTTTCTTT.